This T cell receptor beta chain is drawn from a study of cytomegalovirus exposure and HLA in healthy donors. Clones were sequenced by immunoSEQ multiplex PCR, and TCRdb holds only the in-frame ones, with some missing. The data show about 400,000 clones, with roughly 89% seen just once and over 0.75% held by the top ten. Germline CDR1 reads KGHSH; CDR2 reads LQKENI. The CDR3 has 12 residues. The germline V and J ends were trimmed by 5 bases and 1 base, with 3 bases remaining between them. This receptor was identified in a woman aged 18-29 years in good health and CMV-seronegative. Sequenced: PBMCs. The chain recombines TRBV18 with TRBJ1-5, with D unclear. The CDR3 DNA is TGTGCCAGCTCAGGCAGCAATCAGCCCCAGCATTTT. Its protein product is CASSGSNQPQHF. The whole variable domain, remainder taken from reference TRBV18 and TRBJ1-5, is NAGVMQNPRHLVRRRGQEARLRCSPMKGHSHVYWYRQLPEEGLKFMVYLQKENIIDESGMPKERFSAEFPKEGPSILRIQQVVRGDSAAYFCASSGSNQPQHFGDGTRLSIL.